A selection of T cell receptor beta chains follows, all from one sample in a study of CD8+ T cells in alopecia areata. The method was immunoSEQ multiplex PCR; TCRdb's version includes in-frame clones alone and lacks a portion of them. The sample lists 150,000 to 250,000 clones; roughly three fifths were seen once. Sequenced material: CD4+ T cells sorted from blood, taken at week 4, from a patient treated with tofacitinib. The receptors derive from a human donor with alopecia areata. CDR3s include the opening cysteine and the closing phenylalanine or tryptophan. A D gene is named only where the DNA matches it firmly.

D gene	V gene	CDR3 protein
NA	TRBV19	CASSIDLGDLDEQYF
NA	TRBV7-2	CASSLLGHSGAGELFF
TRBD1	TRBV9	CASSGTYRGNRGYTF
NA	TRBV7-9	CASSKGSDYNEQFF
TRBD1	TRBV5-1	CASSSLSGGTEAFF
NA	TRBV30	CAWSQRLWSGEQYF
TRBD1	TRBV2	CASSADRGRSRGQPQHF
NA	TRBV29-1	CSVDSEGIGQYF
NA	TRBV27	CASSEMGRTYEQYF
NA	TRBV30	CAWTGLSSPLHF
TRBD1	TRBV30	CAWSAIQGAGGELFF
NA	TRBV29-1	CSVAASPGANEQFF
TRBD1	TRBV27	CATIDRGTEAFF
NA	TRBV15	CATSPSDGPTDTQYF
NA	TRBV30	CAWSPPDRSKNIQYF
TRBD2	TRBV28	CASSSPGLAGEPHSYF
NA	TRBV14	CASSQTRGNSPLHF
TRBD1	TRBV7-2	CASSFDRAGANVLTF
TRBD1	TRBV13	CASSSEDRAYEQYF
TRBD2	TRBV6-5	CASSPSGGPETQYF
TRBD1	TRBV7-6	CASGVPPGQRDTEAFF
NA	TRBV10-3	CAIKGTGSGNSPLHF
NA	TRBV5-1	CASSLEQAGNIQYF
TRBD1	TRBV5-1	CASSSTGADYGYTF
TRBD1	TRBV25-1	CASSTGLTYEQYF
NA	TRBV6-5	CASSRQETQYF
NA	TRBV30	CAWRKWGYGYTF
TRBD2	TRBV7-2	CASSPTSGGAPQYF
NA	TRBV30	CAWRSYSTDTQYF
TRBD2	TRBV2	CASRRLAAGQETQYF
NA	TRBV6-5	CASSYRLSNQPQHF
NA	TRBV7-9	CASSRETQYF
NA	TRBV7-2	CASSLSLGETQYF
NA	TRBV25-1	CASSDEGGPTDTQYF
TRBD1	TRBV29-1	CSAIGQAANYGYTF
TRBD1	TRBV9	CASSPGQHTANYGYTF
TRBD1	TRBV27	CASSFGQGNSPLHF
NA	TRBV6-1	CASRLGVEGETQYF
TRBD1	TRBV29-1	CSVGTGQGTYEQYF
NA	TRBV30	CAWRGTVAKNIQYF
NA	TRBV15	CATSSMAAESSYNEQFF
TRBD1	TRBV5-1	CASSSTDRGNGELFF
NA	TRBV11-2	CASSFAGQDTQYF
NA	TRBV6-5	CASSYGGLRYEQYF
TRBD1	TRBV5-1	CASSPAGQDGYGYTF
TRBD2	TRBV5-1	CASSLANSGNEQFF
NA	TRBV30	CAWRYGSSYEQYF
NA	TRBV29-1	CSAGEETQYF
NA	TRBV6-5	CATSTVFGEQYF
TRBD1	TRBV7-2	CASSSPDRTTQETQYF
NA	TRBV2	CASRIYTGTAGNTEAFF
NA	TRBV29-1	CSVESAAGISEQYF
NA	TRBV4-3	CASSQVGYGYTF